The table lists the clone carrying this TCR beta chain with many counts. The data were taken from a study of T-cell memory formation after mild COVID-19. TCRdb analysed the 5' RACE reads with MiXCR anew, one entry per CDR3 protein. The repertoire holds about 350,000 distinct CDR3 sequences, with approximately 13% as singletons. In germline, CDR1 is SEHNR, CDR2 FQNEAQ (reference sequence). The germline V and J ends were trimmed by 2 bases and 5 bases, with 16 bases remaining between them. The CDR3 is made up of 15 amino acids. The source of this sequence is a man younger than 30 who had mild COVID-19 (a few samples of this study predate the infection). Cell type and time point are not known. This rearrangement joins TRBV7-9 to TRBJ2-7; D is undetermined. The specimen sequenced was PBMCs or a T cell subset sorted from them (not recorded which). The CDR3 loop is CASSLRGSGRDEQYV. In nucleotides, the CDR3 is TGTGCCAGCAGCTTACGAGGCAGTGGTAGAGACGAGCAGTACGTC.